The clone carrying this T cell receptor (beta chain) was recorded a few times. What it binds is unknown. A J-beta primer mix and a sample-barcoded 5' primer were used in a second PCR of about 7 to 12 cycles. There were at least 3 million CDR3-containing paired-end reads obtained from each sample. Each CDR3 protein gets one entry after TCRdb re-called the 5' RACE reads with MiXCR. The sample shows over 1,500,000 distinct CDR3 sequences, roughly 49% of them seen only once. The record originates from a study of blood T cells in healthy people across ages. The study isolated at least 6.5 million PBMCs from each sample. Notes on the study in general: Leaving the PBMCs unsorted stopped any conclusive comparison of naive versus antigen-experienced cells.

CDR3 length equals 17 residues. V lost 0 bases and J 4 bases, leaving 16 bases between the germline ends. The rearrangement links TRBV12-3 or TRBV12-4 to TRBJ2-1; possible D gene TRBD1, 7 bases. This sequence was found in a woman in her forties in good health. Sequencing was performed on blood. Written as DNA, the CDR3 is TGTGCCAGCAGTTTAGCCCAAGGCGGGGACAGATACAATGAGCAGTTCTTC. It specifies CASSLAQGGDRYNEQFF.